One and the same sample provided the 10 T cell receptor beta chains below, sequenced in a study of tumor and adjacent non-tumor tissue in lung cancer. The library came from three nested PCR rounds adapted from ARM-PCR protocols. MiXCR, applied by TCRdb to the multiplex PCR reads, yields one record per CDR3 protein. The sample has about 90,000 distinct CDR3 sequences, around three quarters seen once. RNA was extracted from bulk tissue without any cell sorting. More than 3 cm separated this lung sample from the edge of the tumor. The sample consisted of distant non-tumor lung tissue. The receptors shown here come from a woman between 50 and 59 years old with non-small cell lung cancer.

As for this clonotype: Without the conserved terminal phenylalanine or tryptophan, this CDR3 likely stems from a read error. The chain joins TRBV11-2 to TRBJ2-3; tentatively, D is TRBD1 (5 bases). Germline V gene lookup returns CDR1 SGHAT and CDR2 FQNNGV. The CDR3 sequence is 16 residues long. DNA of the CDR3: TGTGCTAGCAGCTTGTGGGGCCAGCTAGAGACAGATACGCAGTATTTA. Translation: CASSLWGQLETDTQYL.

The chain carries TRBV11-2 and TRBJ2-1; tentative D call: TRBD2 (6 bases). The V gene lost 0 bases and the J gene lost 12 bases, with 18 bases spanning the gap. From germline, CDR1 is SGHAT and CDR2 FQNNGV. The CDR3 totals 15 residues. CDR3 residues: CASSLEVSRRAVQFF. CDR3 DNA sequence: TGTGCCAGCAGCTTAGAAGTTAGCAGGAGGGCTGTGCAGTTCTTC. The variable domain in full, completed from reference TRBV11-2 and TRBJ2-1, reads EAGVAQSPRYKIIEKRQSVAFWCNPISGHATLYWYQQILGQGPKLLIQFQNNGVVDDSQLPKDRFSAERLKGVDSTLKIQPAKLEDSAVYLCASSLEVSRRAVQFFGPGTRLTVL.

The V call is TRBV6-1, the J call TRBJ2-2; tentatively, D is TRBD1 (6 bases). The V gene lost 6 bases and the J gene lost 7 bases, with 21 bases spanning the gap. The CDR3 spans 16 residues. Germline CDR1 reads MNHNS; CDR2 reads SASEGT. The CDR3 region has the DNA TGTGCCAGCAGCCCCCTGGGGACAACTAGTATCGGGGAGCTGTTTTTT. Its protein is CASSPLGTTSIGELFF.

This chain uses TRBV6-2 or TRBV6-3 with TRBJ2-1, with 7 positions matching TRBD2. Losses at the gene ends were 10 bases for V and 5 bases for J; bases not matched to a gene: 17. The germline V gene encodes CDR1 MNHEY and CDR2 SVGEGT. This CDR3 spans 16 amino acids. CDR3 in DNA: TGTGCCATCTCCCCGGGGGGTGCGGGGTTGCACAATGAGCAGTTCTTC. Its translation: CAISPGGAGLHNEQFF.

The table lists this clonotype with a few counts. This chain links TRBV6-2 or TRBV6-3 with TRBJ2-3, with D perhaps matching TRBD1 or TRBD2 (5 bases each). The CDR3 has 17 residues. The V gene's germline CDR1 is MNHEY and CDR2 SVGEGT. Trimming removed 2 bases at V and 2 bases at J, with 17 bases between. Here the CDR3 reads CASSYAGTDAYTDTQYF. The DNA for the CDR3 is TGTGCCAGCAGTTACGCTGGGACGGATGCCTACACAGATACGCAGTATTTT.

Points on this clonotype: An end of the junction does not agree with germline; a read error may underlie this. The J gene is TRBJ2-7, the V gene TRBV6-5; TRBD2 matches at 11 bases. Germline CDR1 and CDR2: MNHEY and SVGAGI. The length of the CDR3 is 15 residues. The CDR3 DNA reads as TGTGCCAACAGTCGGACTAGCGGGCGATCCTACGAGCAATACTTC. Translation: CANSRTSGRSYEQYF.

The chain recombines TRBV6-6 with TRBJ1-4, with a weak D call TRBD1 (6 bases). CDR3 length equals 15 residues. Germline V gives CDR1 MNHNY, CDR2 SVGAGI (reference sequence). Here the CDR3 reads CLSSYSGRQGEKLFF. The CDR3 coding sequence is TGTCTCAGCAGTTACTCGGGCAGGCAGGGGGAAAAACTGTTTTTT.

This clonotype was seen many times. V gene TRBV20-1 combines with J gene TRBJ2-7; no reliable D call. The CDR3 is 11 amino acids. V dropped 0 bases and J dropped 4 bases, with 4 bases sitting between them. In germline, CDR1 is DFQATT, CDR2 SNEGSKA (reference sequence). The chain's CDR3 is CSARELYEQYF. The CDR3 region has the DNA TGCAGTGCTAGAGAGCTTTACGAGCAGTACTTC.

Of note for this clonotype: The germline gene is not matched at one end of the junction; a read error may be the cause. The rearrangement uses TRBV29-1 and TRBJ2-2, with D perhaps matching TRBD2 (5 bases). Germline V gene data show CDR1 as SQVTM and CDR2 as ANQGSEA. CDR3 length: 15 amino acids. The CDR3 nucleotides are TGCAGCGTTGCACATCAACTAACGAACATCGGGGTGCTGTTTTTT. Amino acids: CSVAHQLTNIGVLFF.

Turning to this clonotype: This CDR3 fails to terminate in the conserved phenylalanine or tryptophan, so it likely reflects a read error. This chain links TRBV7-9 with TRBJ1-1; no clear D gene. The CDR3 sequence is 11 residues long. The V gene's germline CDR1 is SEHNR and CDR2 FQNEAQ (reference sequence). The V gene lost 1 base and the J gene lost 10 bases, with 7 bases spanning the gap. The CDR3 coding sequence is TGTGCCAGCAGCTTAGTTTTACGAGCTTTCTAT. Protein sequence: CASSLVLRAFY.